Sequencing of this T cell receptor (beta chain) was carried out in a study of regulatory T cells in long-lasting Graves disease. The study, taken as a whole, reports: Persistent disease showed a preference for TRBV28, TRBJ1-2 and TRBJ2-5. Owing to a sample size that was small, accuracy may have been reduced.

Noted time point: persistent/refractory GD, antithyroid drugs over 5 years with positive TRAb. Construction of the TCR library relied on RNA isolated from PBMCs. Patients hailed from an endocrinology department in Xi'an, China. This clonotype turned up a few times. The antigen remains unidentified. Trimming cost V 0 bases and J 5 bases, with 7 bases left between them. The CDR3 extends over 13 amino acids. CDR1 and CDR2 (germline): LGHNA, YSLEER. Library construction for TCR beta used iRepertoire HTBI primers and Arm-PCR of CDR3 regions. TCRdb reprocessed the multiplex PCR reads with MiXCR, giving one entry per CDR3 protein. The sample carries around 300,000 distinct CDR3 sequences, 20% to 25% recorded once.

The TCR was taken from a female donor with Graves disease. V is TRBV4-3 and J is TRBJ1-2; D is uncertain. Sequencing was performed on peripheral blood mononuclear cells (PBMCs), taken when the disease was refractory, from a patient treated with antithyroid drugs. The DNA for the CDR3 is TGCGCCAGCAGCCAAGATGGTCGATATGGCTACACCTTC. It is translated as CASSQDGRYGYTF.